The source of this TCR beta chain is a study of T cells in Graves' hyperthyroidism and ophthalmopathy. Study findings and constraints: Also found in blood were most expanded thyroid clonotypes above 0.001.

This clonotype was picked up many times. Its antigen is undetermined. V gave up 5 bases and J gave up 0 bases, with 13 bases separating them. Germline lookup yields CDR1 SGHAT and CDR2 FQNNGV. This CDR3 has 16 residues. TCR beta CDR3 regions were amplified from RNA transcripts. HTBI primers drove first-round RT-PCR of the TCR CDR3. MiXCR, applied by TCRdb to the multiplex PCR reads, yields one record per CDR3 protein. The repertoire holds roughly 380,000 distinct CDR3 sequences, with roughly 13% as singletons. Source material: blood. V usage is TRBV11-2 and J usage is TRBJ1-4; D remains ambiguous. This receptor was obtained from a man aged 25 to 40 with Graves' hyperthyroidism that later progressed to Graves' ophthalmopathy. The CDR3 DNA sequence: TGTGCCAGCAGCCGCTCGGGCGGCTCAACTAATGAAAAACTGTTTTTT. Encoded protein: CASSRSGGSTNEKLFF.